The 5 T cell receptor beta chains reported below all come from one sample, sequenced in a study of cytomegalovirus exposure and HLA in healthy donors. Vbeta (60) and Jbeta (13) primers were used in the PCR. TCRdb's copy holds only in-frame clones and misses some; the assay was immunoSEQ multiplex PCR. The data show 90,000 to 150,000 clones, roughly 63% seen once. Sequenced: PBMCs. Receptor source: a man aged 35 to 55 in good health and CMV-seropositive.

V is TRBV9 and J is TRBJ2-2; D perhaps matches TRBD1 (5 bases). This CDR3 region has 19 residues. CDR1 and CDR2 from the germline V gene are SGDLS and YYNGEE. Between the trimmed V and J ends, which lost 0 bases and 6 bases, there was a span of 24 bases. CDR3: CASSVGPASGWQGSGELFF. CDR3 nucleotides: TGTGCCAGCAGCGTAGGTCCAGCTTCCGGATGGCAGGGCTCCGGGGAGCTGTTTTTT.

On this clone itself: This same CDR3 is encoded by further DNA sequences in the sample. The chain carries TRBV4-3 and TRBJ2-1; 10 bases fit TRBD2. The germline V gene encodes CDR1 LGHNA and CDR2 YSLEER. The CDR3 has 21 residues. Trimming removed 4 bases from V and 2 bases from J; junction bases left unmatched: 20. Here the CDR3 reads CASSRYLTGLAGESPYNEQFF. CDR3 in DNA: TGCGCCAGCAGCCGGTACCTGACGGGGCTAGCGGGAGAAAGCCCCTACAATGAGCAGTTCTTC.

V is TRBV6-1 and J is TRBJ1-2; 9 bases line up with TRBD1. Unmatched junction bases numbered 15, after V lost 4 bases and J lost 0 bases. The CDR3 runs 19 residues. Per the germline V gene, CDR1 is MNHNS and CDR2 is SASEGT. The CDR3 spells CASSGSGTGNLIPNYGYTF. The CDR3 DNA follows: TGTGCCAGCAGTGGTAGCGGGACAGGGAATTTAATACCTAACTATGGCTACACCTTC.

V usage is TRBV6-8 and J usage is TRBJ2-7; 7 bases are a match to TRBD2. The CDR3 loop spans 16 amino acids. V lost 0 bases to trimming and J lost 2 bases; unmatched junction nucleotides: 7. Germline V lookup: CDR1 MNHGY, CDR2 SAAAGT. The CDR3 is CASSYSPRREPYEQYF. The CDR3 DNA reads TGTGCCAGCAGTTACTCCCCTCGGCGGGAGCCCTACGAGCAGTACTTC.

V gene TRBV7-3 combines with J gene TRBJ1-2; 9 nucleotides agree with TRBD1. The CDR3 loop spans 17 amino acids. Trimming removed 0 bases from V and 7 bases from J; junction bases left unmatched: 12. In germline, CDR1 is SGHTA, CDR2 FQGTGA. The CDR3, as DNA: TGTGCCAGCAGCTTAACGGCTAGGACAGGGGCGGTTGGTGGCTACACCTTC. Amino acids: CASSLTARTGAVGGYTF.